This T cell receptor beta chain came from a study of blood T cell repertoires in COVID-19. For the study at large: From the United States, Italy and Spain came samples of acute and convalescent COVID-19. T cells, B-cell-depleted T cells, or PBMCs provided the cDNA or gDNA that served as material.

Authors' analysis steps: Amplification of reference gene primers provided the estimated nucleated cell counts. TCRdb keeps only in-frame clones here, not all; method: immunoSEQ multiplex PCR. That table gives V, J and clone size, and the DNA gave D and trimming. The sample lists over 150,000 clones; about 79% were seen once. Material for sequencing was peripheral blood. The TCR originated in a human donor in a cohort sampled during active COVID-19.

CDR3 in amino acids: CASSPSPGGEQFF. The CDR3 DNA reads TGTGCCAGCAGCCCGTCCCCGGGAGGTGAGCAGTTCTTC. The V and J genes are TRBV5-4 and TRBJ2-1; 7 bases fit TRBD2. This CDR3 comprises 13 residues. Germline V lookup: CDR1 SGHNT, CDR2 YYREEE (reference sequence). V lost 4 bases to trimming and J lost 9 bases; unmatched junction nucleotides: 7.